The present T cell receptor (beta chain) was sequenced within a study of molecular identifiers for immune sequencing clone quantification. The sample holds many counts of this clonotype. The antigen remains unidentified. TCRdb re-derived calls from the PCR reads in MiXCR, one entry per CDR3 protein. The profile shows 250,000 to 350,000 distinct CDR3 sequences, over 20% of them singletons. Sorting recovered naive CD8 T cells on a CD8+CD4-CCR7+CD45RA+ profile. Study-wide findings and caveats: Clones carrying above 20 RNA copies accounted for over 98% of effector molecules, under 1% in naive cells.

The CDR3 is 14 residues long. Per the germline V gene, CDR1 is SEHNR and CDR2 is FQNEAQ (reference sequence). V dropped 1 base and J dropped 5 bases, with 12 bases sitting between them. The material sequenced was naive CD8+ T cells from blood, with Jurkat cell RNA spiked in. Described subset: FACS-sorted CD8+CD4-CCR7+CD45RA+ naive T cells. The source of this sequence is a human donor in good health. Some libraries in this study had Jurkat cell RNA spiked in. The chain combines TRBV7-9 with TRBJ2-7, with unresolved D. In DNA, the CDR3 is TGTGCCAGCAGCTTAGGGGATCGACCCAACGAGCAGTACTTC. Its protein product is CASSLGDRPNEQYF.